Listed here are 8 T cell receptor beta chains from one sample, sequenced in a study of blood T cell repertoires in COVID-19. Using immunoSEQ multiplex PCR, the repertoire was profiled, and TCRdb retains in-frame clones only, with some absent. The profile shows a few hundred thousand clones, 80% to 85% of them singletons. Sequenced input: peripheral blood. These receptors all stem from a woman in her sixties or seventies with acute or convalescent COVID-19.

The sample holds one count of this clone. V and J are TRBV6-5 and TRBJ2-7; 10 nucleotides match TRBD1. The germline V gene encodes CDR1 MNHEY and CDR2 SVGAGI. The CDR3 loop spans 15 amino acids. V trimming: 6 bases; J trimming: 1 base; junction bases outside the gene matches: 6. The CDR3 loop reads CASRDRGNPSYEQYF. CDR3 sequence (DNA): TGTGCCAGCAGGGACAGGGGGAATCCATCCTACGAGCAGTACTTC.

V and J are TRBV4-1 and TRBJ2-5; tentatively, D is TRBD2 (5 bases). The V end was cut by 3 bases, the J end by 6 bases, with 14 bases between. The CDR3 covers 14 residues. Per the germline V gene, CDR1 is MGHRA and CDR2 is YSYEKL. CDR3 region: CASSHLSSGKTQYF. The CDR3 DNA sequence: TGCGCCAGCAGCCATTTATCCAGCGGCAAGACCCAGTACTTC.

This chain joins TRBV19 and TRBJ2-3; a possible D gene is TRBD2 (6 bases). The CDR3 loop spans 16 amino acids. Looked up from germline, CDR1 is LNHDA and CDR2 is SQIVND (reference sequence). Trimming pared 5 bases from V and 5 bases from J, leaving 20 bases between. Here the CDR3 DNA reads TGTGCCAGTAGTCCCCTCGTGGGGGGTGGCAGAGATACGCAGTATTTT. This encodes CASSPLVGGGRDTQYF.

Worth noting for this clone: A junction boundary mismatches the germline segment, possibly from a read error. This chain links TRBV6-1 with TRBJ1-4; 8 bases are shared with TRBD1. Germline V gives CDR1 MNHNS, CDR2 SASEGT. This CDR3 comprises 13 residues. Here the CDR3 DNA reads TGTGCCAGCAGTGACAGGGGGCTCTGGGCGGGGATTTTT. As protein: CASSDRGLWAGIF.

The chain couples TRBV5-1 to TRBJ1-1, with D perhaps matching TRBD1 (5 bases). Germline V gives CDR1 SGHRS, CDR2 YFSETQ. V shed 4 bases and J shed 4 bases, with 17 bases lying between them. The CDR3 length is 15 residues. The CDR3 DNA follows: TGCGCCAGCAGCCCCGGGGGAGGGGCGATCACTGAAGCTTTCTTT. It yields the protein CASSPGGGAITEAFF. Full variable domain (remainder filled in from reference TRBV5-1 and TRBJ1-1): KAGVTQTPRYLIKTRGQQVTLSCSPISGHRSVSWYQQTPGQGLQFLFEYFSETQRNKGNFPGRFSGRQFSNSRSEMNVSTLELGDSALYLCASSPGGGAITEAFFGQGTRLTVV.

The chain employs TRBV7-6 and TRBJ2-1, with 13 positions matching TRBD2. The CDR3 extends over 16 amino acids. Germline V CDR1 and CDR2: SGHVS, FNYEAQ. Losses at the gene ends were 5 bases for V and 7 bases for J; bases not matched to a gene: 8. DNA of the CDR3: TGTGCCAGCAGCCCGACTAGCGGGGGGCCCCTAAATGAGCAGTTCTTC. Translated: CASSPTSGGPLNEQFF.

This chain links TRBV3-1 (or the pseudogene TRBV3-2) with TRBJ2-3; 10 bases agree with TRBD2. The CDR3 covers 18 residues. Germline values: CDR1 LGHDT, CDR2 YNNKEL (reference sequence). Trimming removed 2 bases from V and 3 bases from J; junction bases left unmatched: 11. The chain's CDR3 is CASSQRGPGLASTDTQYF. DNA of the CDR3: TGTGCCAGCAGCCAACGGGGCCCGGGACTAGCGAGTACAGATACGCAGTATTTT.

The rearrangement links TRBV21-1 to TRBJ1-2; TRBD1 is the table's D call, not checked against the DNA. TRBV21-1 is listed as a pseudogene. This CDR3 is built from 14 residues. The CDR3 DNA is TGTGCCAGCAGCATGCGGCAGGGGAACAATGGCTACACCTTC. This translates into CASSMRQGNNGYTF.